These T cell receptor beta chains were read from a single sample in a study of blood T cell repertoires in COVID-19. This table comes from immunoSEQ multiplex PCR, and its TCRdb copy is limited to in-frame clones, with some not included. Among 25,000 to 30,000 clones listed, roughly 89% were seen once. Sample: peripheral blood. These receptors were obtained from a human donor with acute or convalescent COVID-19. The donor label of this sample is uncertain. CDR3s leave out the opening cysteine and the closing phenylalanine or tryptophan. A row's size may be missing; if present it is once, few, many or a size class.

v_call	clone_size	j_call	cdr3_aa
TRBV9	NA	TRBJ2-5	ASSVGVADQETQY
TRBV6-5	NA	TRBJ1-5	ASRTSSNQPQH
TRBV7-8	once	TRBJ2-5	ASSRELTSGNSETQY
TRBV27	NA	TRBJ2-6	ASALSTVSGANVLT
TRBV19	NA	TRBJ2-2	ASSWALASGELF
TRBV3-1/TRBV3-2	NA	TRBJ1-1	ASSLSGGKVTEAF
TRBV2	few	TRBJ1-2	ASRTLGQPNYGYT
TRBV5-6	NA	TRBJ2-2	ASSFGTGNTGELF
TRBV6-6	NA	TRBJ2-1	ASSSQANEQF
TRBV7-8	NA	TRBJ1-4	ASSRGQINEKLF
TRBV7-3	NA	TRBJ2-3	ASSLGSGLAGTDTQY
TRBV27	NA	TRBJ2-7	ASSFLGMDFPYEQY
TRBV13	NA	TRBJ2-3	ASSLVHRGTDTQY
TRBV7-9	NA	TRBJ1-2	ASSTPGRSGYT
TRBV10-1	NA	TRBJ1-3	ASSESAGNSGNTIY
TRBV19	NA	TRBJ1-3	AISGGSGNTIY
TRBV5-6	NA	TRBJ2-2	ASSLGGPGTGELF
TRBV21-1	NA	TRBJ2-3	ASTVGPLERDTQY
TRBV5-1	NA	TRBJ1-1	ASSRPGETEAF
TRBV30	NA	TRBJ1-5	AWSGTLNQPQH
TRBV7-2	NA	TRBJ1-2	ASSLGAPGQLGGANGYT
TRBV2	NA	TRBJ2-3	ASSELAGVFDTQY
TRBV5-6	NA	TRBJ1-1	ASSLRGTEAF
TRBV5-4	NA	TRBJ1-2	ASSLPVEDGYT
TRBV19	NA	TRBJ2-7	ASSMGQPSSYEQY
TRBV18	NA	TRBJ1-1	ASSRGHKGFTEAF
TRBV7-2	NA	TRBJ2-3	ASSSSGLAGGPPDTQY
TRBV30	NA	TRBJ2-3	AWISPGGISADTQY
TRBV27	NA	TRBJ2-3	ASSEPPSHRGFTDTQY
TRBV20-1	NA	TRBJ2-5	SASRQVLLRETQY
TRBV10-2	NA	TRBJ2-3	ASSEGGGSTDTQY
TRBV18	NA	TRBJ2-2	ASSSTSGHTGELF
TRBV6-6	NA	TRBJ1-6	ASSYGLTGTNSPLH
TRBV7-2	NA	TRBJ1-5	ASSLSRTNDQPQH